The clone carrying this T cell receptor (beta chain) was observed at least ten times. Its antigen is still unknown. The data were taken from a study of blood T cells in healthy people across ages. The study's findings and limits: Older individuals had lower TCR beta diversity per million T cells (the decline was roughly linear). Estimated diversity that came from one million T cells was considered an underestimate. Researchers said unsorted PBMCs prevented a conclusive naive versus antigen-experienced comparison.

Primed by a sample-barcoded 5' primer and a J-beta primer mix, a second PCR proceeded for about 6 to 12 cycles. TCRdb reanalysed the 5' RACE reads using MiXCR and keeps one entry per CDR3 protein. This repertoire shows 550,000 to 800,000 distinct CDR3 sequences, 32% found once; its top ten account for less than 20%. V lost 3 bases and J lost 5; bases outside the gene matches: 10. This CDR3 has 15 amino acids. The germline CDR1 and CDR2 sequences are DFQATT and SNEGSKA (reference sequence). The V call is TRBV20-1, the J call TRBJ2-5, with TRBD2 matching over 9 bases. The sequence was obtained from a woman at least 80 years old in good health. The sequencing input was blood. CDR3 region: CSARLASAGGETQYF. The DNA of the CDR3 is TGCAGTGCTAGGCTTGCGTCGGCGGGGGGGGAGACCCAGTACTTC.